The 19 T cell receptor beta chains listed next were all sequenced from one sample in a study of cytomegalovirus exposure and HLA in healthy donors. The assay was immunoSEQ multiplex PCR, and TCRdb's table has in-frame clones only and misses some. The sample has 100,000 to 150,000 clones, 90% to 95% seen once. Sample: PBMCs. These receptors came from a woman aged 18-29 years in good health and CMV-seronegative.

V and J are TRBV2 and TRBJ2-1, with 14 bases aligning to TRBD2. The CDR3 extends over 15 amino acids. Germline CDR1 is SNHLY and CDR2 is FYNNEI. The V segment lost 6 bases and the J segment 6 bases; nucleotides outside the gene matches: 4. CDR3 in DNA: TGTGCCAGCAGGGCGACTAGCGGGGGGGCCAATGAGCAGTTCTTC. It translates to CASRATSGGANEQFF.

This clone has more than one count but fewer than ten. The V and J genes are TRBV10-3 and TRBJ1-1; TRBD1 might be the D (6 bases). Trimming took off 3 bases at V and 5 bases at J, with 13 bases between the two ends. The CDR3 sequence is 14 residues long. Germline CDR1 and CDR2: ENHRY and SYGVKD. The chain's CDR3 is CAISEQGSWTEAFF. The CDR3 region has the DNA TGTGCCATCAGTGAACAGGGATCCTGGACTGAAGCTTTCTTT.

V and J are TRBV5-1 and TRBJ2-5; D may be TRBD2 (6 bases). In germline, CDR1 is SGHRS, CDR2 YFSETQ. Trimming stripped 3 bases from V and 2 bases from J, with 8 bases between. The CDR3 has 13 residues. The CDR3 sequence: CASSYRGQETQYF. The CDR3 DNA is TGCGCCAGCAGCTACCGGGGGCAAGAGACCCAGTACTTC.

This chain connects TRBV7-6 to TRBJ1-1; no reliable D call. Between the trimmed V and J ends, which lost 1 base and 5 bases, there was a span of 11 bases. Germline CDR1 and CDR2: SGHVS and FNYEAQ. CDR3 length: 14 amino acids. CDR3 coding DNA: TGTGCCAGCAGCTTAGGGGAGGGCAGTACTGAAGCTTTCTTT. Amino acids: CASSLGEGSTEAFF. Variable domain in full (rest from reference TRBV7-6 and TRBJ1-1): GAGVSQSPRYKVTKRGQDVALRCDPISGHVSLYWYRQALGQGPEFLTYFNYEAQQDKSGLPNDRFSAERPEGSISTLTIQRTEQRDSAMYRCASSLGEGSTEAFFGQGTRLTVV.

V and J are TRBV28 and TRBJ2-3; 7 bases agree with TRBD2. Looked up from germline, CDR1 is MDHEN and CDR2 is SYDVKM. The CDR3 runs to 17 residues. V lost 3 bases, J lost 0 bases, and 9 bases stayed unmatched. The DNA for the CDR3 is TGTGCCAGCAGTTTCAGGGCCAGCGGGGCCAGCACAGATACGCAGTATTTT. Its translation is CASSFRASGASTDTQYF.

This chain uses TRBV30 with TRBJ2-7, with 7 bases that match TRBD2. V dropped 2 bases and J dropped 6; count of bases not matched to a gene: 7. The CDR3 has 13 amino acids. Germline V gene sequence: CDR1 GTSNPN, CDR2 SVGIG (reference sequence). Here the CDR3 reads CAWSTRGVSEQYF. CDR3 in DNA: TGTGCCTGGAGTACCCGGGGGGTTTCCGAGCAGTACTTC.

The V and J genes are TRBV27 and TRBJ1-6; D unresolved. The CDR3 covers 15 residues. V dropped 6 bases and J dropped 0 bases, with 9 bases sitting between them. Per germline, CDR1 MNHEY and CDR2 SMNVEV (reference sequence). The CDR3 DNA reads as TGTGCCAGCAGAATAGGGAGCTCCTATAATTCACCCCTCCACTTT. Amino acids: CASRIGSSYNSPLHF.

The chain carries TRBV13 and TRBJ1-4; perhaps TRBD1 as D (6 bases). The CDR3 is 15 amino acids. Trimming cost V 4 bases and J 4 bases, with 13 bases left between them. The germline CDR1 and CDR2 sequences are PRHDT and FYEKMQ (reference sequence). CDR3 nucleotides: TGTGCCAGCAGCTCTGGGGGGGCGGGTAATGAAAAACTGTTTTTT. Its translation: CASSSGGAGNEKLFF.

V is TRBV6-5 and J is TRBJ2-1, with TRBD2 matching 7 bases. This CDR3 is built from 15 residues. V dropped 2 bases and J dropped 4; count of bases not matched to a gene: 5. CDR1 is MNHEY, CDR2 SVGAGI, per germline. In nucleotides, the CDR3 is TGTGCCAGCAGTTACACGGCTAGCGGTTACAATGAGCAGTTCTTC. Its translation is CASSYTASGYNEQFF.

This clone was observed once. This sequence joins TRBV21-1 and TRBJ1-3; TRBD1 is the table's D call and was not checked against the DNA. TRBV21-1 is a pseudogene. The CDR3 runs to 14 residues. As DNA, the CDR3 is TGTGCCAGCAGCAAAGCAGCAGGGCCTAACACCATATATTTT. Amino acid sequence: CASSKAAGPNTIYF.

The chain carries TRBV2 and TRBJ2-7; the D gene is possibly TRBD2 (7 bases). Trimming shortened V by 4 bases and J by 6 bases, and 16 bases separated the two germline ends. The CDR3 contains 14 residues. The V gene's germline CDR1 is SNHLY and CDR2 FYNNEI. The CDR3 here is CASSVRGGAAEQYF. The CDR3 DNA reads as TGTGCCAGCAGTGTAAGGGGGGGGGCCGCCGAGCAGTACTTC.

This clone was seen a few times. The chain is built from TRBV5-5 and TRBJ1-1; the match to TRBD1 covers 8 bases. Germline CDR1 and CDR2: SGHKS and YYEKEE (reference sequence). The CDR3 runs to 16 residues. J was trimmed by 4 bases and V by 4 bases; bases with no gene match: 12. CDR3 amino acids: CASSLITGGLGTEAFF. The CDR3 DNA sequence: TGTGCCAGCAGCCTGATAACAGGGGGACTGGGCACTGAAGCTTTCTTT. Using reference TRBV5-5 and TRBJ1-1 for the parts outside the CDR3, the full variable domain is DAGVTQSPTHLIKTRGQQVTLRCSPISGHKSVSWYQQVLGQGPQFIFQYYEKEERGRGNFPDRFSARQFPNYSSELNVNALLLGDSALYLCASSLITGGLGTEAFFGQGTRLTVV.

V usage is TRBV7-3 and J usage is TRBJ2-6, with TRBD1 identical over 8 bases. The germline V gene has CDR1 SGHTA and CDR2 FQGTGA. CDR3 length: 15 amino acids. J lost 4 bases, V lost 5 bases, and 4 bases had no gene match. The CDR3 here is CASSPGQAGANVLTF. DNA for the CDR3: TGTGCCAGCAGCCCGGGACAGGCCGGGGCCAACGTCCTGACTTTC.

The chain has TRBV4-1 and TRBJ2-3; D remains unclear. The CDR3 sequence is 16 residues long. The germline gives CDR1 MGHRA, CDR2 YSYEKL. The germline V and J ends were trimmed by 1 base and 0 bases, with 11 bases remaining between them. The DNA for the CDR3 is TGCGCCAGCAGCCAAGTTACCGTGACTAGCACAGATACGCAGTATTTT. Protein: CASSQVTVTSTDTQYF.

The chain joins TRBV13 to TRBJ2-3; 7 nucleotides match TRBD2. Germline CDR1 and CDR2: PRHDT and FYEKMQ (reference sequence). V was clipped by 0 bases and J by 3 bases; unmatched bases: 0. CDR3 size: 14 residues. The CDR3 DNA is TGTGCCAGCAGCTTAGGGGGGGGGACAGATACGCAGTATTTT. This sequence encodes CASSLGGGTDTQYF.

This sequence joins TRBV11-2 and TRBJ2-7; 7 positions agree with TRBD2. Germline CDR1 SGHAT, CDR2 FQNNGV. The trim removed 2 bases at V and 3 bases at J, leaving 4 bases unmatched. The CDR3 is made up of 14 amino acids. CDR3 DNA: TGTGCCAGCAGCTTAAGTCCTAGCGGCTACGAGCAGTACTTC. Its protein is CASSLSPSGYEQYF.

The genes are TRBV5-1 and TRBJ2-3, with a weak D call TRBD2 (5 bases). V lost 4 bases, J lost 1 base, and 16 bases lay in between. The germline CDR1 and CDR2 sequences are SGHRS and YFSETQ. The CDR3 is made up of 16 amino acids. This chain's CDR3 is CASSLTLSGGTDTQYF. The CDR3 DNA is TGCGCCAGCAGCCTGACACTCAGCGGAGGCACAGATACGCAGTATTTT.

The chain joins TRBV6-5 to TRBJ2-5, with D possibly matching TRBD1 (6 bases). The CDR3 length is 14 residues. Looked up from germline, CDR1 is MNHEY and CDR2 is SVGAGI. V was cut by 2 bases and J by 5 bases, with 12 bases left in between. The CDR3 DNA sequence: TGTGCCAGCAGTTACGAAGGGGGTCCGGAGACCCAGTACTTC. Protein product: CASSYEGGPETQYF.

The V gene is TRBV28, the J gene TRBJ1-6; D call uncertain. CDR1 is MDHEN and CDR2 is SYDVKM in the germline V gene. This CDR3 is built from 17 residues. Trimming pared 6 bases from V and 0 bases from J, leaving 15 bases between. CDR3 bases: TGTGCCAGCAGCCTTCTGATGGGGAGCTCCTATAATTCACCCCTCCACTTT. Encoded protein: CASSLLMGSSYNSPLHF.